Below, 9 T cell receptor beta chains from the same sample are listed, as sequenced in a study of blood T cell repertoires in COVID-19. Clones were read by immunoSEQ multiplex PCR, and TCRdb kept only the in-frame ones, dropping some. The table records some 87,000 clones, under 85% of them present only once. The sequencing input was peripheral blood. These receptors were taken from a human donor in a cohort sampled during active COVID-19.

The chain recombines TRBV18 with TRBJ1-3, with D possibly TRBD1 on 6 matching bases. The germline V and J ends were trimmed by 3 bases and 5 bases, with 11 bases remaining between them. CDR1 is KGHSH, CDR2 LQKENI, per germline. The CDR3 is 14 residues long. CDR3 in DNA: TGTGCCAGCTCACCCACGGACAGTCGAAACACCATATATTTT. Translated, it gives CASSPTDSRNTIYF.

The chain uses TRBV20-1 and TRBJ2-2; a possible D gene is TRBD2 (5 bases). The CDR3 is 14 residues long. Per germline, CDR1 DFQATT and CDR2 SNEGSKA (reference sequence). Trimming left V 3 bases short and J 0 bases short, with 8 bases between. CDR3 sequence reads: CSASHSANTGELFF. For the CDR3, the DNA is TGCAGTGCTAGTCATAGCGCGAACACCGGGGAGCTGTTTTTT.

This clone has only a few counts. The chain recombines TRBV28 with TRBJ2-5, with a possible D match to TRBD1 (6 bases). The V end lost 5 bases, the J end lost 1 base, and 17 bases lay between the germline ends. Per germline, CDR1 MDHEN and CDR2 SYDVKM. The CDR3 is 16 amino acids. CDR3 coding DNA: TGTGCCAGCAGTCCTCCGGGACAAGCCGTCCAAGAGACCCAGTACTTC. This codes for CASSPPGQAVQETQYF.

The chain couples TRBV5-1 to TRBJ1-4; the D gene is possibly TRBD1 (6 bases). CDR1 is SGHRS and CDR2 is YFSETQ in the germline V gene. CDR3 length: 15 residues. V was cut by 1 base and J by 7 bases, with 14 bases left in between. The CDR3 sequence: CASSLSWGGGEKLFF. CDR3 DNA: TGCGCCAGCAGCTTGTCCTGGGGGGGCGGTGAAAAACTGTTTTTT.

The chain combines TRBV19 with TRBJ2-1; D gene ambiguous. V was shortened by 0 bases and J by 10 bases, with 7 bases between the two germline ends. Germline V gene lookup returns CDR1 LNHDA and CDR2 SQIVND (reference sequence). There are 12 residues in the CDR3. The CDR3 sequence is CASSIEGAEQFF. The CDR3 DNA is TGTGCCAGTAGTATAGAGGGCGCAGAGCAGTTCTTC. Complete variable domain (other parts from reference TRBV19 and TRBJ2-1): DGGITQSPKYLFRKEGQNVTLSCEQNLNHDAMYWYRQDPGQGLRLIYYSQIVNDFQKGDIAEGYSVSREKKESFPLTVTSAQKNPTAFYLCASSIEGAEQFFGPGTRLTVL.

This clone came up many times. The chain employs TRBV28 and TRBJ2-7; 11 bases map to TRBD1. This CDR3 has 15 amino acids. With 4 bases clipped from V and 2 bases from J, the junction kept 4 bases outside the gene matches. Germline loops: CDR1 MDHEN, CDR2 SYDVKM. CDR3 sequence reads: CASSSGTGGTYEQYF. For the CDR3, the DNA is TGTGCCAGCAGTTCCGGGACAGGGGGGACCTACGAGCAGTACTTC.

The chain has TRBV10-3 and TRBJ2-1; 10 bases align to TRBD2. V lost 6 bases, J lost 7 bases, and 12 bases stayed unmatched. This CDR3 spans 16 amino acids. Germline lookup yields CDR1 ENHRY and CDR2 SYGVKD. The CDR3 sequence: CAISPASGGVLNEQFF. DNA of the CDR3: TGTGCCATCAGCCCCGCCAGCGGGGGGGTTCTGAATGAGCAGTTCTTC.

The gene calls are TRBV29-1 and TRBJ2-1; 12 bases are shared with TRBD2. CDR3 length: 16 amino acids. V gave up 7 bases and J gave up 4 bases; unmatched junction bases: 11. Germline CDR1 reads SQVTM; CDR2 reads ANQGSEA. Here the CDR3 reads CSAEGTSGLVYNEQFF. As DNA, the CDR3 is TGCAGCGCCGAGGGGACTAGCGGGCTTGTTTACAATGAGCAGTTCTTC.

The CDR3 is CASSPPEGKGYTF. The CDR3, as DNA: TGTGCCAGCTCACCACCGGAGGGGAAAGGCTACACCTTC. This chain links TRBV18 with TRBJ1-2, with D maybe TRBD1 (5 bases). Germline V lookup: CDR1 KGHSH, CDR2 LQKENI. Deletions cut 0 bases from V and 8 bases from J, with 10 bases between. The CDR3 loop spans 13 amino acids.